The clone carrying this T cell receptor (beta chain) was counted once. Germline V lookup: CDR1 MNHEY, CDR2 SMNVEV (reference sequence). This CDR3 region has 15 residues. The ends lost 4 bases at V and 4 bases at J; junction bases unmatched: 5. The data were taken from a study of tumor-infiltrating lymphocytes in oesophageal squamous cell carcinoma. TCRdb used MiXCR to reprocess the PCR reads, holding one entry per CDR3 protein. The data hold fewer than 15,000 distinct CDR3 sequences, with more than 45% observed a single time. The sample taken for sequencing was blood. V and J are TRBV27 and TRBJ2-3; 10 bases agree with TRBD2. The receptor's source is a female donor with esophageal squamous cell carcinoma. The DNA for the CDR3 is TGTGCCAGCAGTTCTTCTAGCGGGAGTTCAGATACGCAGTATTTT. Translation gives CASSSSSGSSDTQYF.